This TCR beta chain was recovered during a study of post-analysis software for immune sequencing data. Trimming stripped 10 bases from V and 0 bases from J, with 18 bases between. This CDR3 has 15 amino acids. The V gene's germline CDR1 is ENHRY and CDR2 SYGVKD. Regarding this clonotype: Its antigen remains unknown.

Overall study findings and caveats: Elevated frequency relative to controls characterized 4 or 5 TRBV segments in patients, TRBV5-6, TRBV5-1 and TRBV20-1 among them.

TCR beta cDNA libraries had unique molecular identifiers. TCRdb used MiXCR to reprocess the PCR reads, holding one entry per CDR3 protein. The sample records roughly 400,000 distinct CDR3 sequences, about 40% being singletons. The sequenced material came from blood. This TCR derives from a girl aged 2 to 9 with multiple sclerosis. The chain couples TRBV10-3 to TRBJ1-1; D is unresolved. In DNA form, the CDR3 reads TGTGCCACCCTGGGCGGGGATCGAATGAACACTGAAGCTTTCTTT. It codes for CATLGGDRMNTEAFF.